The subject of this entry is one T cell receptor (beta chain). What antigen it recognizes has not been identified. This record comes from a study of CXCR3-negative and CXCR3-positive naive CD8 T cells (dated by TCRdb to between 2017 and 2020). For context, the study as a whole: In total, roughly 130 million TRB reads were obtained, corresponding to roughly 1.5 +/- 0.3 million reads per library. Diversity and physicochemical repertoire analyses were performed on about a dozen donors pooled from two independent experiments. TRBV-TRBJ cluster analysis included naive subsets from 5 donors and memory cells from 3 donors.

Each CD8+ T cell subset was flow-sorted in triplicate, and 300,000 or so cells per subset were placed directly into RLT lysis buffer. Peripheral blood mononuclear cells were isolated from buffy coats by standard density gradient centrifugation. Total RNA was extracted from sorted cells with an RNeasy Mini Kit. The instrument given in TCRdb is NextSeq 550. The Human TCR Profiling Kit (MiLaboratory) was used to prepare UMI-labeled 5' RACE TRB cDNA libraries. The full amount of extracted RNA was used for cDNA synthesis, and the full amount of resulting cDNA was used for PCR amplification. The libraries were made side by side, with each library going through the same number of PCR cycles. Per the authors' processing: MIGEC and MiXCR extracted about 50,000 +/- 10,000 unique UMI-labeled TRB cDNA molecules per library, requiring at least two reads per UMI. An average of around 40,000 +/- 10,000 functional in-frame TRB CDR3 nucleotide clonotypes without stop codons was found per library. After downsampling to 5000 UMI-labeled TRB molecules per sample, diversity metrics, including normalized Shannon-Wiener and Chao1, were computed in VDJtools. For the central five CDR3 residues, VDJtools calculated physicochemical properties weighted by clonotype size, namely interaction energy, strength, volume and Kidera factor 4. TCRdb reprocessed the reads and provides one entry for every CDR3 protein sequence; no DNA is given. These V and J calls derive from TCRdb rather than the authors' analysis. The table for this sample shows roughly 50,000 distinct CDR3 sequences. Clones ranked in the top ten supply 20% to 25% of the sample.

The paper's findings and limits, for the study overall: TRBV-TRBJ usage was similar between naive CXCR3-negative and CXCR3-positive cells from the same donor, while memory cells showed distinct patterns. Freshly isolated PBMCs were used for most assays because CXCR3 expression partially decreased after cryopreservation. Because surface CD5, which is linked to self-reactivity in mice, was comparable between the naive subsets, TCR interaction strength was also inferred from the physicochemical properties of TRB CDR3s. Comparably high repertoire diversity was found in both naive subsets, whereas much lower repertoire diversity was found in memory CD8+ T cells.

In the germline V gene, CDR1 corresponds to SQVTM and CDR2 to ANQGSEA. The CDR3, from cysteine to phenylalanine, totals 11 residues. No DNA sequence is on record. The specimen was memory CD8+ T cells from blood. This sample's cell subset or site label indicates: conventional CD8+ memory T cells (TMEM), sorted as controls. The V and J segments used are TRBV29-1 and TRBJ2-1; the TCRdb D gene call, TRBD2, has no DNA to confirm it. The origin of this receptor is a human donor in good health. Some clones in this sample may be carry-over from other donors' samples. The CDR3 region reads CSVELTGGKFF.